This is a list of T cell receptor beta chains from one sample in a study of shared clonotypes between healthy human individuals. Some clones are missing from TCRdb's copy, which holds only in-frame ones; the method was immunoSEQ multiplex PCR. The table lists approximately 2.5 million clones, 90% to 95% of them singletons, with about 0.34% in the top ten. The sample was naive CD4+ T cells from PBMCs. These TCRs come from a man between 18 and 29 years old in good health. Some clones in this sample may be carry-over from other donors' samples. Both conserved end residues are part of each CDR3. The order of the fields is D gene, J gene, V gene, clone size, CDR3 protein, CDR3 DNA. D genes are given only for firm matches. Some rows mark clone size as missing; the rest say once, few, many or name a class of expanded clone.

D: -; J: TRBJ1-2; V: TRBV16; size: -; CDR3: CASSQSSGSGGYTF; DNA: TGTGCCAGCAGCCAATCATCGGGGTCGGGTGGCTACACCTTC
D: -; J: TRBJ2-2; V: TRBV5-1; size: -; CDR3: CASSLAGVPGELFF; DNA: TGCGCCAGCAGCTTGGCTGGAGTTCCCGGGGAGCTGTTTTTT
D: -; J: TRBJ1-2; V: TRBV7-8; size: -; CDR3: CASSLNRDRTSRAGYTF; DNA: TGTGCCAGCAGCCTGAACCGGGACCGCACCTCCCGGGCGGGCTACACCTTC
D: -; J: TRBJ2-7; V: TRBV28; size: -; CDR3: CASGRIYEQYF; DNA: TGTGCCAGCGGCAGAATCTACGAGCAGTACTTC
D: -; J: TRBJ2-3; V: TRBV5-1; size: -; CDR3: CASSLETSATDTQYF; DNA: TGCGCCAGCAGCTTGGAAACCTCCGCCACAGATACGCAGTATTTT
D: -; J: TRBJ2-1; V: TRBV18; size: -; CDR3: CASSPAGRNEQFF; DNA: TGTGCCAGCTCACCGGCAGGCAGGAATGAGCAGTTCTTC
D: TRBD1; J: TRBJ2-1; V: TRBV29-1; size: -; CDR3: CSAEDRAEQFF; DNA: TGCAGCGCTGAGGACAGGGCCGAGCAGTTCTTC
D: -; J: TRBJ2-5; V: TRBV10-1; size: -; CDR3: CASSELARETQYF; DNA: TGCGCCAGCAGTGAACTAGCACGGGAGACCCAGTACTTC
D: TRBD1; J: TRBJ1-3; V: TRBV10-3; size: few; CDR3: CAISGGQANSGNTIYF; DNA: TGTGCCATCAGTGGAGGACAGGCGAACTCTGGAAACACCATATATTTT
D: -; J: TRBJ1-5; V: TRBV6-5; size: -; CDR3: CASSSTGSDNQPQHF; DNA: TGTGCCAGCAGTTCCACCGGGTCCGACAATCAGCCCCAGCATTTT
D: TRBD2; J: TRBJ2-1; V: TRBV5-1; size: -; CDR3: CASSLRLAFNEQFF; DNA: TGCGCCAGCAGCTTGCGACTAGCGTTCAATGAGCAGTTCTTC
D: TRBD1; J: TRBJ1-2; V: TRBV5-4; size: few; CDR3: CASSLSGQGRDGYTF; DNA: TGTGCCAGCAGCCTATCGGGACAGGGTCGCGATGGCTACACCTTC
D: -; J: TRBJ2-2; V: TRBV7-7; size: -; CDR3: CASSLFGPGELFF; DNA: TGTGCCAGCAGCTTATTTGGTCCCGGGGAGCTGTTTTTT
D: -; J: TRBJ2-7; V: TRBV7-9; size: -; CDR3: CASSLMRGSSYEQYF; DNA: TGTGCCAGCAGCTTAATGAGGGGAAGCTCCTACGAGCAGTACTTC
D: -; J: TRBJ2-1; V: TRBV14; size: -; CDR3: CASSQGPSGYNEQFF; DNA: TGTGCCAGCAGCCAAGGGCCGAGCGGGTACAATGAGCAGTTCTTC
D: -; J: TRBJ2-3; V: TRBV6-4; size: -; CDR3: CASSDSGGQDTQYF; DNA: TGTGCCAGCAGTGACTCCGGGGGTCAAGATACGCAGTATTTT
D: TRBD1; J: TRBJ2-7; V: TRBV5-8; size: -; CDR3: CASSRSRTGRYEQYF; DNA: TGTGCCAGCAGCCGATCCCGGACAGGGCGCTACGAGCAGTACTTC
D: TRBD1; J: TRBJ2-2; V: TRBV19; size: -; CDR3: CASTNWGQGKAGELFF; DNA: TGTGCCAGTACCAATTGGGGACAGGGCAAGGCCGGGGAGCTGTTTTTT
D: TRBD1; J: TRBJ1-5; V: TRBV19; size: -; CDR3: CASIGGDRGNINQPQHF; DNA: TGTGCCAGTATCGGAGGTGACAGGGGCAACATTAATCAGCCCCAGCATTTT
D: -; J: TRBJ2-1; V: TRBV6-5; size: -; CDR3: CASSTHWPPYNEQFF; DNA: TGTGCCAGCAGTACTCATTGGCCCCCCTACAATGAGCAGTTCTTC
D: TRBD1; J: TRBJ1-5; V: TRBV4-2; size: -; CDR3: CASSQEGQGKPQHF; DNA: TGTGCCAGCAGCCAAGAAGGACAGGGGAAGCCCCAGCATTTT
D: TRBD1; J: TRBJ2-5; V: TRBV30; size: once; CDR3: CAYDRGPQTQYF; DNA: TGTGCCTATGACAGGGGACCACAGACCCAGTACTTC
D: -; J: TRBJ2-3; V: TRBV5-1; size: -; CDR3: CASSLAPGSSDTQYF; DNA: TGCGCCAGCAGCTTGGCCCCAGGGTCTTCAGATACGCAGTATTTT
D: -; J: TRBJ2-1; V: TRBV7-3; size: -; CDR3: CASSFKGNEQFF; DNA: TGTGCCAGCAGCTTCAAAGGCAATGAGCAGTTCTTC
D: -; J: TRBJ2-7; V: TRBV7-2; size: -; CDR3: CASSLGVSYEQYF; DNA: TGTGCCAGCAGCTTAGGGGTATCCTACGAGCAGTACTTC
D: -; J: TRBJ1-5; V: TRBV2; size: -; CDR3: CASNEGEGMRPQHF; DNA: TGTGCCAGCAACGAAGGTGAGGGTATGAGGCCCCAGCATTTT
D: -; J: TRBJ1-1; V: TRBV29-1; size: -; CDR3: CSAWDGDTEAFF; DNA: TGCAGCGCTTGGGACGGCGACACTGAAGCTTTCTTT
D: TRBD1; J: TRBJ2-1; V: TRBV5-1; size: -; CDR3: CASSTYGQGAYNEQFF; DNA: TGCGCCAGCAGCACGTACGGACAGGGGGCATACAATGAGCAGTTCTTC
D: TRBD2; J: TRBJ2-1; V: TRBV6-6; size: -; CDR3: CASLSLAGVSYNEQFF; DNA: TGTGCCAGCCTATCCCTAGCGGGAGTCTCCTACAATGAGCAGTTCTTC
D: -; J: TRBJ2-7; V: TRBV5-4; size: -; CDR3: CASSLRLDPYEQYF; DNA: TGTGCCAGCAGCTTAAGACTAGATCCCTACGAGCAGTACTTC
D: -; J: TRBJ2-2; V: TRBV6-1; size: -; CDR3: CASSERGQGGAGELFF; DNA: TGTGCCAGCAGTGAAAGGGGTCAGGGAGGCGCCGGGGAGCTGTTTTTT
D: -; J: TRBJ1-1; V: TRBV28; size: -; CDR3: CASTYRTVNTEAFF; DNA: TGTGCCAGCACATACCGGACGGTTAACACTGAAGCTTTCTTT
D: TRBD1; J: TRBJ1-2; V: TRBV7-8; size: -; CDR3: CASSPDRVVYGYTF; DNA: TGTGCCAGCAGCCCCGACAGGGTTGTCTATGGCTACACCTTC
D: -; J: TRBJ2-2; V: TRBV7-2; size: -; CDR3: CASSLAGYGELFF; DNA: TGTGCCAGCAGCTTAGCTGGGTACGGGGAGCTGTTTTTT
D: TRBD1; J: TRBJ1-5; V: TRBV27; size: few; CDR3: CASSRTGTGYQPQHF; DNA: TGTGCCAGCAGTAGGACAGGGACCGGCTATCAGCCCCAGCATTTT
D: -; J: TRBJ2-7; V: TRBV2; size: -; CDR3: CASSERGYEQYF; DNA: TGTGCCAGCAGTGAAAGGGGCTACGAGCAGTACTTC
D: -; J: TRBJ1-3; V: TRBV7-2; size: -; CDR3: CASSLVSDSGNTIYF; DNA: TGTGCCAGCAGCCTCGTGTCCGACTCTGGAAACACCATATATTTT
D: -; J: TRBJ1-2; V: TRBV2; size: -; CDR3: CASSRNNYGYTF; DNA: TGTGCCAGCAGTAGGAATAACTATGGCTACACCTTC
D: -; J: TRBJ2-7; V: TRBV18; size: -; CDR3: CASSPAQGEQYF; DNA: TGTGCCAGCTCACCTGCCCAGGGCGAGCAGTACTTC
D: -; J: TRBJ2-5; V: TRBV5-1; size: -; CDR3: CASSPSGVTQETQYF; DNA: TGCGCCAGCAGCCCTTCGGGAGTCACCCAAGAGACCCAGTACTTC
D: -; J: TRBJ2-2; V: TRBV5-1; size: -; CDR3: CASSFGAPNTGELFF; DNA: TGCGCCAGCAGCTTTGGGGCTCCGAACACCGGGGAGCTGTTTTTT
D: -; J: TRBJ2-7; V: TRBV19; size: -; CDR3: CASSPRHGGEQYF; DNA: TGTGCCAGTAGTCCGCGTCACGGAGGCGAGCAGTACTTC
D: TRBD2; J: TRBJ2-5; V: TRBV9; size: -; CDR3: CASSVGVGGLQETQYF; DNA: TGTGCCAGCAGCGTAGGGGTGGGAGGGCTCCAAGAGACCCAGTACTTC
D: TRBD2; J: TRBJ2-2; V: TRBV18; size: -; CDR3: CASSLPGLADDTGELFF; DNA: TGTGCCAGCTCACTCCCCGGACTAGCGGACGACACCGGGGAGCTGTTTTTT
D: TRBD1; J: TRBJ2-7; V: TRBV7-8; size: -; CDR3: CASSLGGTGFLSEQYF; DNA: TGTGCCAGCAGCTTAGGAGGGACAGGGTTCCTCTCCGAGCAGTACTTC
D: -; J: TRBJ2-7; V: TRBV5-6; size: -; CDR3: CASSLSHSYEQYF; DNA: TGTGCCAGCAGCTTGAGTCACTCCTACGAGCAGTACTTC
D: -; J: TRBJ1-5; V: TRBV7-9; size: -; CDR3: CASSLESGYNQPQHF; DNA: TGTGCCAGCAGCTTAGAATCAGGTTATAATCAGCCCCAGCATTTT
D: -; J: TRBJ2-3; V: TRBV5-1; size: -; CDR3: CASSPLSTGRSTDTQYF; DNA: TGCGCCAGCAGCCCATTATCGACAGGCCGGAGCACAGATACGCAGTATTTT
D: -; J: TRBJ2-1; V: TRBV5-4; size: -; CDR3: CASSLGSVPYNEQFF; DNA: TGTGCCAGCAGCTTGGGGAGCGTCCCCTACAATGAGCAGTTCTTC
D: -; J: TRBJ2-7; V: TRBV7-9; size: -; CDR3: CASSPRTVGRSYEQYF; DNA: TGTGCCAGCAGCCCCCGGACAGTCGGGAGGTCCTACGAGCAGTACTTC
D: -; J: TRBJ2-5; V: TRBV9; size: -; CDR3: CASSVGPTQETQYF; DNA: TGTGCCAGCAGCGTAGGACCCACCCAAGAGACCCAGTACTTC
D: TRBD1; J: TRBJ1-2; V: TRBV28; size: -; CDR3: CASSRGRNGYTF; DNA: TGTGCCAGTAGTAGGGGGCGCAATGGCTACACCTTC
D: TRBD1; J: TRBJ2-2; V: TRBV18; size: -; CDR3: CASSTVSGTANTGELFF; DNA: TGTGCCAGCTCAACAGTCTCCGGGACAGCGAACACCGGGGAGCTGTTTTTT
D: -; J: TRBJ2-1; V: TRBV27; size: -; CDR3: CASPGGRESSYNEQFF; DNA: TGTGCCAGCCCTGGGGGGCGGGAGAGCTCCTACAATGAGCAGTTCTTC
D: -; J: TRBJ1-3; V: TRBV28; size: -; CDR3: CASSLGEENTIYF; DNA: TGTGCCAGCAGTTTGGGGGAGGAAAACACCATATATTTT
D: TRBD1; J: TRBJ2-5; V: TRBV15; size: -; CDR3: CATSSYRGTPQETQYF; DNA: TGTGCCACCAGCAGCTACAGGGGGACCCCTCAAGAGACCCAGTACTTC
D: -; J: TRBJ2-2; V: TRBV5-4; size: -; CDR3: CASSSQLSGYTGELFF; DNA: TGTGCCAGCAGCTCACAATTATCCGGGTACACCGGGGAGCTGTTTTTT